This T cell receptor beta chain was retrieved from a study of blood T cell repertoires in COVID-19. Overall study context: The United States, Italy and Spain were the sources of the acute and convalescent COVID-19 samples. Sources were T cells, B-cell-depleted T cells, or PBMCs; the material itself was cDNA or gDNA.

As handled by the study authors: Reference gene primer amplification gave nucleated cell count estimates. The assay was immunoSEQ multiplex PCR, and TCRdb's table has in-frame clones only and misses some. That table is the source of V, J and clone size, and D and trimming were worked out from the DNA. The sample yields some 130,000 clones, 83% seen once. The CDR3 runs 13 residues. CDR1 is GTSNPN and CDR2 is SVGIG in the germline V gene (reference sequence). V lost 5 bases, J lost 5 bases, and 4 bases stayed unmatched. Sample: PBMCs or T cells enriched from blood (not recorded which). The chain uses TRBV30 and TRBJ1-5; 9 bases are a match to TRBD1. The receptor was isolated from a man younger than 45 who had recovered from COVID-19. CDR3 sequence (DNA): TGTGCCTGGGCCCGGGACAGGGATCAGCCCCAGCATTTT. It is translated as CAWARDRDQPQHF.